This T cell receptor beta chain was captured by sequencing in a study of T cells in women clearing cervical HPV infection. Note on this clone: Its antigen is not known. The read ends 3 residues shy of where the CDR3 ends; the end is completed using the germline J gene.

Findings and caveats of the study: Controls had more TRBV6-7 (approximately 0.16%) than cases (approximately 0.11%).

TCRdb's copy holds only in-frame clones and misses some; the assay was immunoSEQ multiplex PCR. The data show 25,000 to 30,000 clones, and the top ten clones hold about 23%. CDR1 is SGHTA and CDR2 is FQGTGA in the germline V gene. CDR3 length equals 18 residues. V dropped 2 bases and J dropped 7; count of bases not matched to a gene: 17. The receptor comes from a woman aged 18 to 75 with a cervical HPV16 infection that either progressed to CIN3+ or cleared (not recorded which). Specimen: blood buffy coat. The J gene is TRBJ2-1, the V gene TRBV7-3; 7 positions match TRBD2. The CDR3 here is CASSLREGGGRAGNEQFF. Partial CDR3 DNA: TGTGCCAGCAGCTTACGGGAAGGTGGGGGGAGGGCGGGGAATGAG. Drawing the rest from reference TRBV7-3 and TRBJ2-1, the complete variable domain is GAGVSQTPSNKVTEKGKYVELRCDPISGHTALYWYRQSLGQGPEFLIYFQGTGAADDSGLPNDRFFAVRPEGSVSTLKIQRTERGDSAVYLCASSLREGGGRAGNEQFFGPGTRLTVL.